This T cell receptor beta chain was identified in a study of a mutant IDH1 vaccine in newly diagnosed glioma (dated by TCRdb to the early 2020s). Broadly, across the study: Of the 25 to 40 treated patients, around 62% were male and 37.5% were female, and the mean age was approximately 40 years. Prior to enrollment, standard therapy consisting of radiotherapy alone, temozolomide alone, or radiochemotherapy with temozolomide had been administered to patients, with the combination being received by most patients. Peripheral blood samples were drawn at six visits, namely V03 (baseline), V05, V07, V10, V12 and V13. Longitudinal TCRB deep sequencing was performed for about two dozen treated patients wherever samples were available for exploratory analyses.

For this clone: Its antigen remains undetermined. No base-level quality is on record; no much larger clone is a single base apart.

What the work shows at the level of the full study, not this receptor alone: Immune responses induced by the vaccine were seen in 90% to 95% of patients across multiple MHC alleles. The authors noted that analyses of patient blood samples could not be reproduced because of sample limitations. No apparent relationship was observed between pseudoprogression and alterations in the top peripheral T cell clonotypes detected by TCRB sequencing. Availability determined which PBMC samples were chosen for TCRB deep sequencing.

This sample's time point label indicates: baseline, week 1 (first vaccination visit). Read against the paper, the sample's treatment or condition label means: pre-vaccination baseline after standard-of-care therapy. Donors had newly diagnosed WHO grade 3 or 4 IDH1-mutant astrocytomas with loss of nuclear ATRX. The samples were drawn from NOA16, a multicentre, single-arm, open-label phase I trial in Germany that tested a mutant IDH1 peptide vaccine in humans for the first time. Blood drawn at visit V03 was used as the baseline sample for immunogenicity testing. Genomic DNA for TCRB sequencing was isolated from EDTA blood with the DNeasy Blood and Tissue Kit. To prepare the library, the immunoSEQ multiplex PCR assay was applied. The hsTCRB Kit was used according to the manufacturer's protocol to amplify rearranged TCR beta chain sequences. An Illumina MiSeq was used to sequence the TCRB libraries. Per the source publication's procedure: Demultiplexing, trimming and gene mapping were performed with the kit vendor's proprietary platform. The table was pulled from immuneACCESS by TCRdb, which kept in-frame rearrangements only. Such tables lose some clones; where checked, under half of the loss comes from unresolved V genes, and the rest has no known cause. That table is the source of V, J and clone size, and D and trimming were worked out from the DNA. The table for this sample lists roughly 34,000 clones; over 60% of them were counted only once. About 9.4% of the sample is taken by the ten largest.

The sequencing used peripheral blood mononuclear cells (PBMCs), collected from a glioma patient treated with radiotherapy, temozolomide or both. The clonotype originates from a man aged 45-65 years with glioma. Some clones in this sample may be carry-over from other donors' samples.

The CDR3 has the sequence CASSVAGGAGQETQYF. The nucleotide sequence is given as TGTGCCAGCAGCGTAGCAGGGGGGGCGGGGCAAGAGACCCAGTACTTC. The chain was built from TRBV9 and TRBJ2-5; the D gene could be TRBD1 or TRBD2, each one agreeing over 7 bases. Per the germline V gene, SGDLS is the CDR1 and YYNGEE is the CDR2. The CDR3 starts with the cysteine, ends with the phenylalanine, and has 16 residues. Only CDR3 DNA is held: 48 bases, read in frame from base 1. Deletion took 0 bases off V and 2 bases off J, with a span of 14 bases between the germline ends.